In this sample, the clone carrying this TCR beta chain turned up many times. Its antigen is currently unknown. Orbital computed tomography and thyroid ultrasound, together with serum TRAb and thyroxine and clinical symptoms, were used for diagnoses. There were TCR beta CDR3 regions amplified from RNA transcripts. The HTBI primer set drove a first-round RT-PCR of the TCR CDR3. Using its own MiXCR run on the multiplex PCR reads, TCRdb lists one record per CDR3 protein. The sample contains about 98,000 distinct CDR3 sequences, roughly 39% of which appear only once. The length of the CDR3 is 14 residues. The junction had 14 bases not matched to a gene; V was cut back by 11 bases and J by 5 bases. Germline V gene data show CDR1 as MGHDK and CDR2 as SYGVNS. These data are taken from a study of T cells in Graves' hyperthyroidism and ophthalmopathy. Overall study findings and caveats: Among clonotypes expanded in thyroid above 0.001, most were also found in blood. In validation, the model predicted ophthalmopathy. These predictions came a median 6.5 months before onset.

The chain is built from TRBV25-1 and TRBJ2-5, with 7 bases that match TRBD2. Sequencing input: peripheral blood or thyroid tissue (not recorded which). This receptor was obtained from a woman in her 30s with Graves' hyperthyroidism. DNA of the CDR3: TGTGCCCCCGGCGAGCGGGGCCGGTGGGAGACCCAGTACTTC. It encodes CAPGERGRWETQYF.